These T cell receptor beta chains were read from a single sample in a study of OX40 agonist ivuxolimab in advanced cancers. Clones were sequenced by immunoSEQ multiplex PCR, and TCRdb holds only the in-frame ones, with some missing. This repertoire shows around 90,000 clones, 80% to 90% found once; its top ten account for 7% to 8.5%. Sequenced here: CD4+ or CD8+ T cells sorted from blood, sampled in a trial of the OX40 agonist ivuxolimab. The origin of the receptors is an adult with an advanced solid tumor such as melanoma, head and neck, liver or kidney cancer. CDR3s include the opening cysteine and the closing phenylalanine or tryptophan. The D gene is left open where the match is weak. The size of a clone is reported for some rows only, either as once, few or many, or as a class for expanded clones.

D gene	V gene	clone size	J gene	CDR3 DNA	CDR3 protein
NA	TRBV18	NA	TRBJ1-2	TGTGCCAGCTCACCGTGGCAAAGCTCACCTATTAACTATGGCTACACCTTC	CASSPWQSSPINYGYTF
NA	TRBV28	NA	TRBJ1-5	TGTGCCAGCAGTTCACCGGGAGCGAATCAGCCCCAGCATTTT	CASSSPGANQPQHF
TRBD1	TRBV19	NA	TRBJ1-1	TGTGCCAGTAGTATCGACAGGGGGCGAGGGGGTGAAGCTTTCTTT	CASSIDRGRGGEAFF
NA	TRBV6-1	few	TRBJ2-7	TGTGCCAGCAGTGAAGCGGGCGGCAACGAGCAGTACTTC	CASSEAGGNEQYF
TRBD1	TRBV18	once	TRBJ2-2	TGTGCCAGCTCACTGGGACAGCTGGCCGGGGAGCTGTTTTTT	CASSLGQLAGELFF
NA	TRBV6-1	once	TRBJ1-1	TGTGCCAGCAGGGGGGACGGGAACACTGAAGCTTTCTTT	CASRGDGNTEAFF
TRBD1	TRBV4-2	NA	TRBJ2-7	TGTGCCAGCAGCCAAGAAGGGGGGACAGGGTCAACCGAGCAGTACTTC	CASSQEGGTGSTEQYF
NA	TRBV30	NA	TRBJ1-5	TGTGCCTGGAGCTTGAGGGGTTTGCAGCCCCAGCATTTT	CAWSLRGLQPQHF
NA	TRBV30	NA	TRBJ2-3	TGTGCCTGGAGTCACGTTTTGGGCGGGAGCACAGATACGCAGTATTTT	CAWSHVLGGSTDTQYF
NA	TRBV19	few	TRBJ1-1	TGTGCCAGTAGTATGGGTTTTGAGGTAAACACTGAAGCTTTCTTT	CASSMGFEVNTEAFF
TRBD1	TRBV7-8	NA	TRBJ2-7	TGTGCCAGCAGCTCGACCGGGACAGGGCCTCGCGAGCAGTACTTC	CASSSTGTGPREQYF
NA	TRBV11-3	NA	TRBJ2-2	TGTGCCAGCAGTCCTAAAACAGGGTTTTATGGCACCGGGGAGCTGTTTTTT	CASSPKTGFYGTGELFF
NA	TRBV10-2	NA	TRBJ2-7	TGCGCCAGCAGTACTGCCACCGAGCAGTACTTC	CASSTATEQYF
TRBD1	TRBV6-5	NA	TRBJ2-1	TGTGCCAGCAGCACAGGGGGCTACGGCAATGAGCAGTTCTTC	CASSTGGYGNEQFF
TRBD1	TRBV9	NA	TRBJ1-1	TGTGCCAGCAGCCCGGGGGACAGGGCGGACACTGAAGCTTTCTTT	CASSPGDRADTEAFF
TRBD1	TRBV7-9	once	TRBJ2-7	TGTGCCAGCAGCTCGCGGACAGGAAGGAGCTCCTACGAGCAGTACTTC	CASSSRTGRSSYEQYF
NA	TRBV15	few	TRBJ2-7	TGTGCCACCAGCAGAGAAACTCTGACCTCCTACGAGCAGTACTTC	CATSRETLTSYEQYF
TRBD1	TRBV6-5	NA	TRBJ2-1	TGTGCCAGCAGGACGGGACAGGTTACTTACAATGAGCAGTTCTTC	CASRTGQVTYNEQFF
NA	TRBV5-6	NA	TRBJ1-3	TGTGCCAGCAGCTTGGCGGCGTCTCCCTCTGGAAACACCATATATTTT	CASSLAASPSGNTIYF
NA	TRBV6-1	NA	TRBJ1-2	TGTGCCAGCAGTGAACCGGGGAACTATGGCTACACCTTC	CASSEPGNYGYTF
NA	TRBV27	NA	TRBJ2-2	TGTGCCACGCCGAGGAGGCCCCACACCGGGGAGCTGTTTTTT	CATPRRPHTGELFF
TRBD2	TRBV9	NA	TRBJ2-3	TGTGCCAGCAGCGTAGAAATAGCGGGTCAGTGGGATACGCAGTATTTT	CASSVEIAGQWDTQYF
NA	TRBV30	NA	TRBJ2-3	TGTGCCTGGAGCCTTACGGGGCTCACAGATACGCAGTATTTT	CAWSLTGLTDTQYF
NA	TRBV10-3	NA	TRBJ2-7	TGTGCCAGCAGTTACTTGGCGGGAAGAGGGTACGAGCAGTACTTC	CASSYLAGRGYEQYF
TRBD2	TRBV13	NA	TRBJ2-1	TGTGCCAGCAGCCTCGGCAGCGGGAGAATCAATGAGCAGTTCTTC	CASSLGSGRINEQFF
NA	TRBV19	NA	TRBJ2-7	TGTGCCAGTAGTCCAACGGGATATTCCTACGAGCAGTACTTC	CASSPTGYSYEQYF
NA	TRBV7-8	NA	TRBJ1-4	TGTGCCAGCAGCCCCTGGGTGGGGGAAGAAAAACTGTTTTTT	CASSPWVGEEKLFF
NA	TRBV20-1	NA	TRBJ1-2	TGCAGTGCCCAGTTTAACTATGGCTACACCTTC	CSAQFNYGYTF
NA	TRBV27	NA	TRBJ2-7	TGTGCCAGCACCCTTGGGACTGGGGCCTACGAGCAGTACTTC	CASTLGTGAYEQYF
NA	TRBV28	NA	TRBJ1-2	TGTGCCAGCAGTTTATGGGATCCGCGGGGGGCTCGGGGTAACTATGGCTACACCTTC	CASSLWDPRGARGNYGYTF
TRBD2	TRBV28	NA	TRBJ2-3	TGTGCCAGCAGTTTCCGGACTAGCGGGAGTTGGGGTACGCAGTATTTT	CASSFRTSGSWGTQYF
NA	TRBV7-8	NA	TRBJ2-7	TGTGCCAGCAGCTTAGCGGAGGGCTACGAGCAGTACTTC	CASSLAEGYEQYF
NA	TRBV10-3	NA	TRBJ1-5	TGTGCCATCAGTGACTCTTCTACTAATCAGCCCCAGCATTTT	CAISDSSTNQPQHF
NA	TRBV5-6	NA	TRBJ2-1	TGTGCCTCCTGGTTAGCTCCGTCCTACAATGAGCAGTTCTTC	CASWLAPSYNEQFF
NA	TRBV7-9	once	TRBJ2-2	TGTGCCAGCAGCTTCTCCCCGAACACCGGGGAGCTGTTTTTT	CASSFSPNTGELFF
NA	TRBV5-1	once	TRBJ1-4	TGCGCCAGCAGCTCCACGGGGGGAAATGAAAAACTGTTTTTT	CASSSTGGNEKLFF
NA	TRBV5-1	NA	TRBJ2-3	TGCGCCAGCAGCTTGGGTCCTCTGGGGAGTTCGGATACGCAGTATTTT	CASSLGPLGSSDTQYF
NA	TRBV7-2	NA	TRBJ1-2	TGTGCCAGCAGCTTAGGACAGAGCTACTATGGCTACACCTTC	CASSLGQSYYGYTF
TRBD1	TRBV11-1	NA	TRBJ1-1	TGTGCCAGCAGAACCAAACAGGGGGACGGCACTGAAGCTTTCTTT	CASRTKQGDGTEAFF
NA	TRBV9	once	TRBJ1-2	TGTGCCAGCAGCGTTTCTGCCGAAAGATATGGCTACACCTTC	CASSVSAERYGYTF
NA	TRBV4-1	NA	TRBJ2-5	TGCGCCAGCAGCCAAGAGGAGATGGTAGCGGCATATCAAGAGACCCAGTACTTC	CASSQEEMVAAYQETQYF
TRBD1	TRBV15	NA	TRBJ2-1	TGTGCCACCAGCTTCGACAGGGGGCGCATGGGGTACAATGAGCAGTTCTTC	CATSFDRGRMGYNEQFF